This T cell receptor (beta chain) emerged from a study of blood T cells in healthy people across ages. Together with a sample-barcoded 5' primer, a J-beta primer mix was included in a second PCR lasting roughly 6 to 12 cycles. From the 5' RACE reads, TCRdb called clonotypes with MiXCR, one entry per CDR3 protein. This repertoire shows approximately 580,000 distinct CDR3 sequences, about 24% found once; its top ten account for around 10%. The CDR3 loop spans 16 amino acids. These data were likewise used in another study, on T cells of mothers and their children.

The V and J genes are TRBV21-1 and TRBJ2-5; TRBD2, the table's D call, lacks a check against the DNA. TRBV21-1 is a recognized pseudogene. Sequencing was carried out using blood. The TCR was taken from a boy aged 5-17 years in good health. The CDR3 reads CASSKARRRALETQYF. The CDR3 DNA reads TGTGCCAGCAGCAAAGCTCGCAGAAGGGCCCTAGAGACCCAGTACTTC.